These 22 T cell receptor beta chains share one sample of origin, sequenced in a study of blood T cell repertoires in COVID-19. Libraries were prepared by immunoSEQ multiplex PCR; TCRdb keeps only in-frame clonotypes and omits some of them. The table has around 170,000 clones, roughly 80% seen once; the top ten hold roughly 6.1%. The sample consisted of peripheral blood. These receptors were taken from a woman aged 40 to 49 with acute or convalescent COVID-19.

V gene TRBV6-6 combines with J gene TRBJ1-1; 7 bases are a match to TRBD1. Germline assignment: CDR1 MNHNY and CDR2 SVGAGI (reference sequence). V lost 4 bases to trimming and J lost 3 bases; unmatched junction nucleotides: 5. This CDR3 contains 14 residues. The CDR3 region is CASSSPQGDTEAFF. The CDR3 nucleotides read TGTGCCAGCAGTTCCCCGCAGGGGGACACTGAAGCTTTCTTT.

The chain carries TRBV19 and TRBJ1-2, with 8 bases that match TRBD1. Trimming cost V 3 bases and J 7 bases; bases outside gene matches: 7. Germline V gene lookup returns CDR1 LNHDA and CDR2 SQIVND (reference sequence). The CDR3 is made up of 14 amino acids. The CDR3 DNA reads TGTGCCAGTAGTATTCAGGGGGCAGAAGTTGGCTACACCTTC. Amino acid sequence: CASSIQGAEVGYTF.

The chain joins TRBV7-9 to TRBJ2-1; TRBD2 matches 7 bases. The CDR3 totals 16 residues. Looked up from germline, CDR1 is SEHNR and CDR2 is FQNEAQ (reference sequence). Trimming removed 5 bases from V and 0 bases from J; junction bases left unmatched: 7. The CDR3 DNA follows: TGTGCCAGCAGCCCCGGGACTACGCTCTCCTACAATGAGCAGTTCTTC. Its protein is CASSPGTTLSYNEQFF.

The chain carries TRBV19 and TRBJ1-5; 9 bases are a match to TRBD1. CDR3 length equals 16 residues. V was pared by 4 bases and J by 9 bases, with 13 bases of the junction left unmatched. Germline V CDR1 and CDR2: LNHDA, SQIVND (reference sequence). The CDR3 is CASSRSRDRARGPQHF. For the CDR3, the DNA is TGTGCCAGTAGTAGGTCCCGGGACAGGGCCCGCGGGCCCCAGCATTTT. Full variable domain (outside the CDR3, taken from reference TRBV19 and TRBJ1-5): DGGITQSPKYLFRKEGQNVTLSCEQNLNHDAMYWYRQDPGQGLRLIYYSQIVNDFQKGDIAEGYSVSREKKESFPLTVTSAQKNPTAFYLCASSRSRDRARGPQHFGDGTRLSIL.

The chain joins TRBV15 to TRBJ1-4; D is unclear. This CDR3 has 15 amino acids. V shed 3 bases and J shed 2 bases, with 10 bases lying between them. CDR1 and CDR2 from the germline V gene are LNHNV and YYDKDF (reference sequence). In nucleotides, the CDR3 is TGTGCCACCAGCAGCCGAAGGGAGACTAATGAAAAACTGTTTTTT. It is translated as CATSSRRETNEKLFF. Drawing the rest from reference TRBV15 and TRBJ1-4, the complete variable domain is DAMVIQNPRYQVTQFGKPVTLSCSQTLNHNVMYWYQQKSSQAPKLLFHYYDKDFNNEADTPDNFQSRRPNTSFCFLDIRSPGLGDTAMYLCATSSRRETNEKLFFGSGTQLSVL.

V gene TRBV20-1 combines with J gene TRBJ1-2, with 9 positions matching TRBD1. The CDR3 extends over 10 amino acids. Per the germline V gene, CDR1 is DFQATT and CDR2 is SNEGSKA (reference sequence). The CDR3 nucleotides are TGCAGACAGGGGGCTTATGGCTACACCTTC. It specifies CRQGAYGYTF.

The chain uses TRBV16 and TRBJ2-7, with TRBD2 matching over 11 bases. V lost 8 bases and J lost 0; bases outside the gene matches: 18. The CDR3 is 19 residues long. Per the germline V gene, CDR1 is KGHSY and CDR2 is FQNENV. The CDR3 nucleotides read TGTGCCAGCTCAACATCAGAGGTGACTAGCGGGACCTACTCCTACGAGCAGTACTTC. Its translation is CASSTSEVTSGTYSYEQYF.

The V and J genes are TRBV24-1 and TRBJ2-2; D possibly corresponds to TRBD2 (9 bases). The CDR3 loop spans 17 amino acids. From germline, CDR1 is KGHDR and CDR2 SFDVKD. Trimming left V 3 bases short and J 6 bases short, with 19 bases between. The CDR3 spells CATSDRRLADRAGELFF. Here the CDR3 DNA reads TGTGCCACCAGTGATCGACGACTAGCGGACAGGGCCGGGGAGCTGTTTTTT.

The V call is TRBV20-1, the J call TRBJ1-4; weak D call: TRBD1 (5 bases). Looked up from germline, CDR1 is DFQATT and CDR2 is SNEGSKA (reference sequence). The V end was cut by 3 bases, the J end by 7 bases, with 15 bases between. This CDR3 has 14 residues. CDR3 DNA sequence: TGCAGTGCTAGTCACTCCTCGGGGGGTGAAAAACTGTTTTTT. It codes for CSASHSSGGEKLFF.

This chain connects TRBV7-6 to TRBJ1-6, with 11 positions matching TRBD1. Germline lookup yields CDR1 SGHVS and CDR2 FNYEAQ. With V trimmed by 4 bases and J by 10 bases, 6 bases remained unmatched. The CDR3 covers 15 residues. CDR3 in amino acids: CASSSGQGAESPLHF. The DNA for the CDR3 is TGTGCCAGCAGCTCCGGACAGGGGGCTGAATCACCCCTCCACTTT. The whole variable domain, filled in from reference TRBV7-6 and TRBJ1-6, reads GAGVSQSPRYKVTKRGQDVALRCDPISGHVSLYWYRQALGQGPEFLTYFNYEAQQDKSGLPNDRFSAERPEGSISTLTIQRTEQRDSAMYRCASSSGQGAESPLHFGNGTRLTVT.

This clone was seen more than once but under ten times. V and J are TRBV7-2 and TRBJ1-1, with a weak D call TRBD1 (6 bases). Germline V gene data show CDR1 as SGHTA and CDR2 as FQGNSA. Trimming removed 4 bases from V and 4 bases from J, with 22 bases in between. The CDR3 has 17 residues. CDR3 bases: TGTGCCAGCAGCTCCCAGGGGTGGGAGGGGCTGGGCACTGAAGCTTTCTTT. Translating gives CASSSQGWEGLGTEAFF.

This clone was seen once. The chain is built from TRBV6-1 and TRBJ1-3, with 8 nucleotides matching TRBD1. The CDR3 is 15 amino acids. Germline lookup yields CDR1 MNHNS and CDR2 SASEGT. With V trimmed by 3 bases and J by 1 base, 2 bases remained unmatched. CDR3 residues: CASSDRGRSGNTIYF. In DNA form, the CDR3 reads TGTGCCAGCAGTGACAGGGGGCGTTCTGGAAACACCATATATTTT.

The rearrangement uses TRBV6-5 and TRBJ1-5; 9 positions agree with TRBD1. The J segment lost 3 bases and the V segment lost 6 bases, leaving 3 bases of the junction unmatched. This CDR3 has 14 residues. Germline CDR1 and CDR2: MNHEY and SVGAGI. This chain's CDR3 is CASSRTGVNQPQHF. CDR3 nucleotides: TGTGCCAGCAGCCGGACAGGGGTCAATCAGCCCCAGCATTTT.

This chain joins TRBV9 and TRBJ2-7; 8 nucleotides match TRBD2. The V gene's germline CDR1 is SGDLS and CDR2 YYNGEE. This CDR3 is built from 14 residues. With 0 bases clipped from V and 7 bases from J, the junction kept 6 bases outside the gene matches. Written as DNA, the CDR3 is TGTGCCAGCAGCGTAGCGGGAGGGGGTCGGGAGCAGTACTTC. Protein sequence: CASSVAGGGREQYF.

The rearrangement joins TRBV6-6 to TRBJ1-5; 9 positions agree with TRBD1. CDR1 MNHNY and CDR2 SVGAGI come from the germline V gene (reference sequence). CDR3 length: 17 residues. The J segment lost 7 bases and the V segment lost 5 bases, leaving 15 bases of the junction unmatched. This CDR3 is CASSPLGTGPFLQPQHF. The CDR3 DNA reads as TGTGCCAGCAGTCCCCTAGGGACAGGGCCTTTTTTACAGCCCCAGCATTTT.

The rearrangement links TRBV21-1 to TRBJ2-7; the table calls TRBD1, which could not be checked here. TRBV21-1 is designated a pseudogene. The CDR3 runs 16 residues. CDR3 in amino acids: CASSKARQYYAYEQYF. In nucleotides, the CDR3 is TGTGCCAGCAGCAAAGCTAGACAATATTACGCCTACGAGCAGTACTTC.

The rearrangement joins TRBV21-1 to TRBJ1-4. TRBV21-1 is assigned pseudogene status. The CDR3 is 14 residues long. Written as DNA, the CDR3 is TGTGCCAGCAGCGACGGGGCAACTAATGAAAAACTGTTTTTT. Encoded protein: CASSDGATNEKLFF.

The chain has TRBV4-1 and TRBJ1-6; D not certain. V shed 0 bases and J shed 10 bases, with 13 bases lying between them. The CDR3 consists of 15 residues. The germline V gene encodes CDR1 MGHRA and CDR2 YSYEKL. CDR3 nucleotide sequence: TGCGCCAGCAGCCAAGATCCTTCAATGGGCTCACCCCTCCACTTT. It codes for CASSQDPSMGSPLHF.

The chain links TRBV7-9 to TRBJ2-7; perhaps TRBD2 as D (5 bases). This CDR3 has 13 residues. Germline CDR1 and CDR2: SEHNR and FQNEAQ (reference sequence). V was trimmed by 5 bases and J by 2 bases, leaving 10 bases between them. The CDR3 reads CASSIGLPYEQYF. The CDR3 nucleotides are TGTGCCAGCAGCATCGGACTGCCCTACGAGCAGTACTTC.

The V gene is TRBV20-1, the J gene TRBJ2-2; the match to TRBD2 covers 7 bases. The CDR3 is made up of 15 amino acids. Germline lookup yields CDR1 DFQATT and CDR2 SNEGSKA (reference sequence). Trimming at V came to 3 bases and at J to 0 bases, leaving 4 bases not matched to a gene. The CDR3 loop is CSASPGGSNTGELFF. CDR3 nucleotide sequence: TGCAGTGCTAGTCCCGGGGGGTCGAACACCGGGGAGCTGTTTTTT.

The chain is built from TRBV6-5 and TRBJ1-4; TRBD1 aligns across 10 bases. CDR3 length: 15 residues. The germline CDR1 and CDR2 sequences are MNHEY and SVGAGI. V trimming: 7 bases; J trimming: 6 bases; junction bases outside the gene matches: 8. CDR3 nucleotides: TGTGCCAGCACGCCCGACAGGGGGCGCGATGAAAAACTGTTTTTT. Translating gives CASTPDRGRDEKLFF.

The V and J genes are TRBV20-1 and TRBJ1-3; D is perhaps TRBD1 (5 bases). Germline V gene lookup returns CDR1 DFQATT and CDR2 SNEGSKA (reference sequence). V was pared by 3 bases and J by 12 bases, with 18 bases between. The CDR3 is made up of 13 amino acids. The CDR3 DNA is TGCAGTGCTAGTATGCAGGGAGGAGAAAGCATATATTTT. It is translated as CSASMQGGESIYF.